This T cell receptor (beta chain) derives from a study of CD8 T cells in Susac syndrome. RNA, at about 0.45 to 1 ug, was reverse transcribed with random hexamers. Amplification of TCR beta CDR3 was carried out by immunoSEQ multiplex PCR, which covered 54 Vbeta and 13 Jbeta segments. A single record per CDR3 protein comes from TCRdb applying MiXCR to the immunoSEQ multiplex PCR reads. The sample has some 200,000 distinct CDR3 sequences, 90% to 95% seen once. Sequenced sample: CD4+ T cells from PBMCs. The sequence was collected from a human donor with multiple sclerosis.

CDR3 sequence reads: CASRHTGANTGELFF. CDR3 bases: TGCGCCAGCAGGCATACAGGGGCGAACACCGGGGAGCTGTTTTTT. The chain combines TRBV4-1 with TRBJ2-2, with 7 bases fitting TRBD1. V trimming: 6 bases; J trimming: 0 bases; junction bases outside the gene matches: 4. Germline V gene lookup returns CDR1 MGHRA and CDR2 YSYEKL. This CDR3 comprises 15 residues.